Listed below are T cell receptor beta chains from one sample, sequenced in a study of T cells in Graves' hyperthyroidism and ophthalmopathy. One entry per CDR3 protein results from TCRdb running MiXCR on the multiplex PCR reads. The repertoire holds approximately 300,000 distinct CDR3 sequences, with about 18% as singletons. Material: blood. These receptors all stem from a woman aged 60-70 years with Graves' ophthalmopathy. Each CDR3 is given without its conserved first and last residue.

j_gene: TRBJ2-1
len: 11
v_gene: TRBV7-2
CDR3aa: ASSEQGYNEQF

j_gene: TRBJ1-2
len: 15
v_gene: TRBV18
CDR3aa: ASSREGGQTLNYGYT

j_gene: TRBJ2-1
len: 13
v_gene: TRBV4-3
CDR3aa: ASSLRTGVGDEQF

j_gene: TRBJ1-5
len: 11
v_gene: TRBV30
CDR3aa: AWNEQGNQPQH

j_gene: TRBJ2-1
len: 11
v_gene: TRBV7-6
CDR3aa: ASSPGPVGEQF

j_gene: TRBJ2-7
len: 15
v_gene: TRBV12-3/TRBV12-4
CDR3aa: ASSRGQDFGMNYEQY

j_gene: TRBJ2-1
len: 13
v_gene: TRBV7-3
CDR3aa: ASSERPSSYNEQF

j_gene: TRBJ1-4
len: 12
v_gene: TRBV7-2
CDR3aa: ASSPGGLALKLF

j_gene: TRBJ2-7
len: 12
v_gene: TRBV27
CDR3aa: ATQAGGATYEQY

j_gene: TRBJ1-2
len: 11
v_gene: TRBV12-3/TRBV12-4
CDR3aa: ASSLNTMGGYT

j_gene: TRBJ2-6
len: 13
v_gene: TRBV27
CDR3aa: ASRKQGTGANVLT

j_gene: TRBJ2-7
len: 13
v_gene: TRBV2
CDR3aa: ASRGTSGGTYEQY

j_gene: TRBJ2-3
len: 12
v_gene: TRBV20-1
CDR3aa: SARGGGSTDTQY

j_gene: TRBJ1-1
len: 13
v_gene: TRBV29-1
CDR3aa: SVEDRVIVNTEAF

j_gene: TRBJ2-7
len: 16
v_gene: TRBV6-2/TRBV6-3
CDR3aa: ASSYSRRTSGRINEQY

j_gene: TRBJ1-3
len: 13
v_gene: TRBV5-1
CDR3aa: ASSLEPANGNTIY

j_gene: TRBJ1-4
len: 12
v_gene: TRBV9
CDR3aa: ASSVTGTGEKLF

j_gene: TRBJ1-2
len: 13
v_gene: TRBV2
CDR3aa: ASSELDRPLAGYT

j_gene: TRBJ1-5
len: 14
v_gene: TRBV20-1
CDR3aa: SAREARIPDHQPQH

j_gene: TRBJ2-3
len: 15
v_gene: TRBV2
CDR3aa: ASHPGQGTFSTDTQY

j_gene: TRBJ1-4
len: 12
v_gene: TRBV5-1
CDR3aa: ASSFQTPNEKLF

j_gene: TRBJ2-3
len: 13
v_gene: TRBV6-2/TRBV6-3
CDR3aa: ASNPDRTRLDTQY

j_gene: TRBJ2-3
len: 14
v_gene: TRBV18
CDR3aa: ASSPFSGGYTDTQY

j_gene: TRBJ1-3
len: 11
v_gene: TRBV20-1
CDR3aa: SAKDRGKNTIY

j_gene: TRBJ2-3
len: 12
v_gene: TRBV7-2
CDR3aa: ASSLVGQLDTQY

j_gene: TRBJ1-4
len: 14
v_gene: TRBV6-2/TRBV6-3
CDR3aa: ASSRDGTAGNEKLF

j_gene: TRBJ2-2
len: 15
v_gene: TRBV27
CDR3aa: ASSLATRGGAFGELF

j_gene: TRBJ1-3
len: 12
v_gene: TRBV12-3/TRBV12-4
CDR3aa: ASSFGGLGNTIY

j_gene: TRBJ1-1
len: 11
v_gene: TRBV5-1
CDR3aa: ASSPLVGTEAF

j_gene: TRBJ2-5
len: 13
v_gene: TRBV29-1
CDR3aa: SVESGTSGSETQY

j_gene: TRBJ1-4
len: 12
v_gene: TRBV6-1
CDR3aa: ASRWTGGDEKLF

j_gene: TRBJ1-1
len: 13
v_gene: TRBV5-5
CDR3aa: ASSFRTGPGTEAF

j_gene: TRBJ2-7
len: 11
v_gene: TRBV7-8
CDR3aa: ASSPPLGDEQY

j_gene: TRBJ2-7
len: 11
v_gene: TRBV5-8
CDR3aa: ASSYGTGYEQY

j_gene: TRBJ1-1
len: 10
v_gene: TRBV6-6
CDR3aa: ASSYSGGPAF

j_gene: TRBJ1-1
len: 10
v_gene: TRBV12-3/TRBV12-4
CDR3aa: ASSLATVEAF

j_gene: TRBJ2-4
len: 11
v_gene: TRBV6-2/TRBV6-3
CDR3aa: ASSYSRENIQY

j_gene: TRBJ1-5
len: 13
v_gene: TRBV28
CDR3aa: ASRIIQGNNQPQH

j_gene: TRBJ1-2
len: 13
v_gene: TRBV10-3
CDR3aa: AISDSGTGRNGYT

j_gene: TRBJ2-7
len: 12
v_gene: TRBV15
CDR3aa: ATSRDSDSYEQY

j_gene: TRBJ1-1
len: 13
v_gene: TRBV7-2
CDR3aa: ASSAQGAQVTEAF

j_gene: TRBJ2-1
len: 12
v_gene: TRBV11-3
CDR3aa: ASSSGLAGNEQF

j_gene: TRBJ1-3
len: 14
v_gene: TRBV5-5
CDR3aa: ASSRTGTGSGNTIY

j_gene: TRBJ2-5
len: 11
v_gene: TRBV28
CDR3aa: ASSGQGTETQY

j_gene: TRBJ2-7
len: 10
v_gene: TRBV18
CDR3aa: ASSVREYEQY

j_gene: TRBJ1-1
len: 11
v_gene: TRBV5-1
CDR3aa: ASSLAGLTEAF

j_gene: TRBJ1-1
len: 13
v_gene: TRBV7-9
CDR3aa: ASSLATGGYTEAF

j_gene: TRBJ2-7
len: 13
v_gene: TRBV20-1
CDR3aa: SALPGLAGGLGQY

j_gene: TRBJ2-4
len: 14
v_gene: TRBV2
CDR3aa: ASSWSGGITKNIQY

j_gene: TRBJ2-3
len: 13
v_gene: TRBV7-2
CDR3aa: ASSRVASGINTQY

j_gene: TRBJ2-7
len: 9
v_gene: TRBV7-6
CDR3aa: ASGASYEQY

j_gene: TRBJ1-3
len: 13
v_gene: TRBV20-1
CDR3aa: SARAGSSSGNTIY

j_gene: TRBJ2-5
len: 11
v_gene: TRBV7-2
CDR3aa: ASSLLYGEAQY

j_gene: TRBJ2-1
len: 15
v_gene: TRBV27
CDR3aa: ASSTPGGGRAHNEQF

j_gene: TRBJ2-7
len: 12
v_gene: TRBV5-1
CDR3aa: ASSLAINSYEQY

j_gene: TRBJ2-7
len: 11
v_gene: TRBV6-1
CDR3aa: ASSIGGGREQY

j_gene: TRBJ1-2
len: 11
v_gene: TRBV10-3
CDR3aa: AISIDADYGYT

j_gene: TRBJ2-5
len: 11
v_gene: TRBV7-2
CDR3aa: ASSIRRRETQY